The present TCR beta chain was sequenced within a study of control samples from healthy donors and cancer patients. Sequencing was performed with immunoSEQ multiplex PCR; in TCRdb, only in-frame clones are kept and a portion is missing. The data show under 70,000 clones, with roughly 90% seen just once and less than 4% held by the top ten. What was sequenced was blood. This clonotype was obtained from a man aged 45-60 years in good health.

CDR3: CSCGEGGRNEQFF. CDR3 nucleotides: TGCAGCTGCGGGGAGGGGGGACGGAATGAGCAGTTCTTC. V is TRBV29-1 and J is TRBJ2-1, with a tentative D call TRBD2 (7 bases). The ends were cut back, 8 bases at V and 7 bases at J, with 18 bases in the middle. Germline values: CDR1 SQVTM, CDR2 ANQGSEA. The CDR3 spans 13 residues.